This T cell receptor (beta chain) comes out of a study of tumor and adjacent non-tumor tissue in lung cancer. The overall study: Aged roughly 31 to 76 years, patients included about 11 men and a handful of women with stage I to III disease.

RNA was extracted from bulk tissue without any cell sorting. The normal lung tissue was taken more than 3 cm from the tumor edge. Newly diagnosed lung cancer patients had thoracic surgery in China, August–late 2014, without prior chemotherapy. A word on this clonotype: What it recognizes is unknown.

A modified ARM-PCR protocol with three rounds of nested PCR amplified TCRbeta. TCRdb analysed the multiplex PCR reads with MiXCR anew, one entry per CDR3 protein. The sample records tens of thousands of distinct CDR3 sequences, 76% being singletons. Findings and caveats of the study: Higher tumor TCR diversity was associated with shorter survival. Top 100 clones took a larger repertoire share in normal lung.

The TCR comes from a man in his sixties or seventies with non-small cell lung cancer. Sequenced sample: distant non-tumor lung tissue.

CDR3 in DNA: TGCGCCAGCAGCCCCGCCGGGGGGACCGAGACTCAGTACTTC. Protein product: CASSPAGGTETQYF. The chain couples TRBV12-2 to TRBJ2-5; TRBD1, the table's D call, lacks a check against the DNA. TRBV12-2 constitutes a pseudogene. CDR3 length equals 14 residues.